This TCR beta chain was obtained from a study of T cells after yellow fever vaccination. Study as a whole: Those fractions that held only low numbers of cells were prepared using the SMART-Seq v4 Ultra Low Input RNA kit. Study findings and constraints: Detected again after the booster were most primary-vaccination clones, at 96% CD4 and 80% to 90% CD8.

TCRdb passed the 5' RACE reads through MiXCR, listing each CDR3 protein once. Among approximately 90,000 distinct CDR3 sequences listed, around 5.5% were seen once. Only a few counts were recorded for this clonotype. Its antigen is undetermined. The TCR sequence derives from a man in his late teens or twenties who received the YFV17D yellow fever vaccine. Sequenced material: CD8+ T cells sorted from PBMCs, taken 10 days after the yellow fever booster vaccination.

This chain's CDR3 is CASSPDSDESLSSGELFF. The CDR3, as DNA: TGTGCCAGCAGCCCCGACAGCGACGAAAGTCTTTCGTCCGGGGAGCTGTTTTTT. The V gene is TRBV9, the J gene TRBJ2-2; tentatively, D is TRBD1 (5 bases). From germline, CDR1 is SGDLS and CDR2 YYNGEE. This CDR3 contains 18 residues. The V end lost 4 bases, the J end lost 6 bases, and 25 bases lay between the germline ends.